The rows below give T cell receptor beta chains drawn from one sample of a study of blood T cell repertoires in COVID-19. Clones were sequenced by immunoSEQ multiplex PCR, and TCRdb holds only the in-frame ones, with some missing. The sample shows hundreds of thousands of clones, about nine tenths of them seen only once. The sample taken for sequencing was PBMCs or T cells enriched from blood (not recorded which). The receptor set was obtained from a man in his thirties or forties who had recovered from COVID-19. Each CDR3 is given with its conserved first and last residue. Fields, in order: V gene, D gene, clone size, J gene, CDR3 DNA, CDR3 protein. A D gene is named only where the DNA matches it firmly. A row's size may be missing; if present it is once, few, many or a size class.

v_gene: TRBV15
d_gene: TRBD1
abundance: .
j_gene: TRBJ2-5
CDR3nt: TGTGCCACCAGGGGACAAGGGGGCTGGGAGACCCAGTACTTC
CDR3aa: CATRGQGGWETQYF

v_gene: TRBV30
d_gene: .
abundance: .
j_gene: TRBJ1-1
CDR3nt: TGTGCCTGGAGTGTACCGGTGAACACTGAAGCTTTCTTT
CDR3aa: CAWSVPVNTEAFF

v_gene: TRBV19
d_gene: TRBD1
abundance: .
j_gene: TRBJ1-2
CDR3nt: TGTGCCAGTAGTACACCGACAGGGTTGAGCTATGGCTACACCTTC
CDR3aa: CASSTPTGLSYGYTF

v_gene: TRBV7-8
d_gene: .
abundance: once
j_gene: TRBJ1-2
CDR3nt: TGTGCCAGCAGCTTAGTAGGGGCTGCCTATGGCTACACCTTC
CDR3aa: CASSLVGAAYGYTF

v_gene: TRBV9
d_gene: .
abundance: .
j_gene: TRBJ1-5
CDR3nt: TGTGCCAGCAGCGTAGGGGGGGGCAATCAGCCCCAGCATTTT
CDR3aa: CASSVGGGNQPQHF

v_gene: TRBV15
d_gene: TRBD2
abundance: .
j_gene: TRBJ2-3
CDR3nt: TGTGCCACCAGCAGAGATCTGGCGGGAGGTGGGACAGATACGCAGTATTTT
CDR3aa: CATSRDLAGGGTDTQYF

v_gene: TRBV7-9
d_gene: .
abundance: .
j_gene: TRBJ1-3
CDR3nt: TGTGCCAGCAACGGCTGGGCAGGCTCGGTTGTGGACACCATATATTTT
CDR3aa: CASNGWAGSVVDTIYF

v_gene: TRBV4-2
d_gene: .
abundance: .
j_gene: TRBJ1-1
CDR3nt: TGTGCCAGCAGCCAAGGCAGGGTGGGGACTGAAGCTTTCTTT
CDR3aa: CASSQGRVGTEAFF

v_gene: TRBV18
d_gene: TRBD1
abundance: .
j_gene: TRBJ1-4
CDR3nt: TGTGCCAGCTCACCCGGACAGGGTGAAAAACTGTTTTTT
CDR3aa: CASSPGQGEKLFF

v_gene: TRBV27
d_gene: TRBD1
abundance: .
j_gene: TRBJ1-4
CDR3nt: TGTGCCAGCAGTTCCTTTCCGGGACAGGGGAATGAAAAACTGTTTTTT
CDR3aa: CASSSFPGQGNEKLFF

v_gene: TRBV27
d_gene: .
abundance: .
j_gene: TRBJ2-3
CDR3nt: TGTGCCAGCAGTTTCCTACTTGGTGCAGATACGCAGTATTTT
CDR3aa: CASSFLLGADTQYF

v_gene: TRBV28
d_gene: .
abundance: .
j_gene: TRBJ2-7
CDR3nt: TGTGCCAGCAGTGGCGGGACAGAGCCTTTGCACGAGCAGTGCTTC
CDR3aa: CASSGGTEPLHEQCF

v_gene: TRBV11-3
d_gene: TRBD1
abundance: .
j_gene: TRBJ1-1
CDR3nt: TGTGCCAGCAGCCCAAGGAGCGGGACAGGCCACCTTTATTACACTGAAGCTTTCTTT
CDR3aa: CASSPRSGTGHLYYTEAFF